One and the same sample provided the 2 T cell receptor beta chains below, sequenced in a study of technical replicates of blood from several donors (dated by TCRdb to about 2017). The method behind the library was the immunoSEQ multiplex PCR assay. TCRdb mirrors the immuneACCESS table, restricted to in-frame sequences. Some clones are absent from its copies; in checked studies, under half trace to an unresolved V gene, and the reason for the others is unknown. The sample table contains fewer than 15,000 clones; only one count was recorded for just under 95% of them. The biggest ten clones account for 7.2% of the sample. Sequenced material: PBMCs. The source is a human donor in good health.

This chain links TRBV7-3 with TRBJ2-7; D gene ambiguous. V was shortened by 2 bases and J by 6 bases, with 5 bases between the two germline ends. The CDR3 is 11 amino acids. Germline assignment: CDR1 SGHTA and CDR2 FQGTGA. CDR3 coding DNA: TGTGCCAGCAGCTTATCGCGCGAGCAGTACTTC. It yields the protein CASSLSREQYF.

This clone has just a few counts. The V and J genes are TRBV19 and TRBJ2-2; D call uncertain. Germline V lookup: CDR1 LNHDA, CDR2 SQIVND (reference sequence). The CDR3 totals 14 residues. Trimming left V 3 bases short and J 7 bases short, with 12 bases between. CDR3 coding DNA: TGTGCCAGTAGTATTATGGTCCAGGTCGGGGAGCTGTTTTTT. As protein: CASSIMVQVGELFF.